One sample yielded the 16 T cell receptor beta chains listed below, sequenced in a study of naive and memory T cell subsets (dated by TCRdb to the late 2010s). Libraries were built with 5' RACE. TCRdb names Illumina MiSeq as the instrument used. Four rounds of PCR, run with the SP2 primer together with nested alpha and beta constant region primers, were used to amplify the ligated cDNA. The public reads were quality trimmed at Q25 with fastp and then assembled into clones with MiXCR by TCRdb, keeping productive beta chains. Merged by CDR3 protein, the rows form single entries marked with the most common genes and DNA. Across this sample there are about 62,000 distinct CDR3 sequences, with around 8% seen only once. Jointly, the top ten make up under 25% of the sample. The study described a robust, sensitive protocol for amplifying, sequencing and analyzing TCRs, using 3' ligation of a UMI-containing oligonucleotide to TCR cDNA.

All receptors come from a female donor in good health.

In this sample, this clonotype turned up a few times. The chain links TRBV7-9 to TRBJ2-7; D remains ambiguous. Germline V gives CDR1 SEHNR, CDR2 FQNEAQ (reference sequence). Trimming took 1 base from V and 6 from J, leaving 10 bases between them. The CDR3 has 13 amino acids. CDR3 in DNA: TGTGCCAGCAGCTTAGTCGGAGCCGTCGAGCAGTACTTC. It is translated as CASSLVGAVEQYF.

In this sample, this clonotype turned up many times. The rearrangement links TRBV30 to TRBJ1-4; no clear D. The V gene lost 5 bases and the J gene lost 8 bases, with 12 bases spanning the gap. Per the germline V gene, CDR1 is GTSNPN and CDR2 is SVGIG (reference sequence). The CDR3 loop spans 12 amino acids. The CDR3 DNA reads TGTGCCTGGGGCCAGCTGAGGGAAAAACTGTTTTTT. Translated, it gives CAWGQLREKLFF.

This clonotype was counted ten times or more. The chain carries TRBV20-1 and TRBJ2-5; the D is unclear. Trimming removed 1 base at V and 2 bases at J, with 11 bases between. CDR1 DFQATT and CDR2 SNEGSKA come from the germline V gene (reference sequence). The CDR3 runs to 14 residues. The CDR3 coding sequence is TGCAGTGCTAGAGGAAGGGCAGCACAAGAGACCCAGTACTTC. This encodes CSARGRAAQETQYF.

This clonotype was counted at least ten times. This chain links TRBV29-1 with TRBJ2-5; D is undetermined. This CDR3 is built from 13 residues. Between the trimmed V and J ends, which lost 5 bases and 4 bases, there was a span of 14 bases. Germline V gene sequence: CDR1 SQVTM, CDR2 ANQGSEA. For the CDR3, the DNA is TGCAGCGTTAACATGGGAATTGGAGAGACCCAGTACTTC. Amino acids: CSVNMGIGETQYF.

This clonotype was observed many times. The rearrangement joins TRBV27 to TRBJ1-5; no firm D call. This CDR3 is built from 15 residues. Trimming pared 2 bases from V and 6 bases from J, leaving 14 bases between. The V gene's germline CDR1 is MNHEY and CDR2 SMNVEV (reference sequence). The CDR3 is CASSLVGTVGQPQHF. Here the CDR3 DNA reads TGTGCCAGCAGTTTAGTGGGAACAGTGGGTCAGCCCCAGCATTTT.

Written as DNA, the CDR3 is TGCAGTGCTAGAGATCAAGAGCGGGGGAAAGAGGGACAAGAGACCCAGTACTTC. It is translated as CSARDQERGKEGQETQYF. This chain connects TRBV20-1 to TRBJ2-5; 8 positions match TRBD2. Per germline, CDR1 DFQATT and CDR2 SNEGSKA (reference sequence). There are 18 residues in the CDR3. J was trimmed by 2 bases and V by 0 bases; bases with no gene match: 14.

J is TRBJ2-3 and V is TRBV27; 13 positions agree with TRBD2. Germline V gives CDR1 MNHEY, CDR2 SMNVEV (reference sequence). CDR3 length: 16 amino acids. With V trimmed by 4 bases and J by 6 bases, 7 bases remained unmatched. CDR3 in DNA: TGTGCCAGCAGTTGGATACTAGCGGGAGGGATGGATACGCAGTATTTT. This gives the protein CASSWILAGGMDTQYF.

This chain links TRBV4-1 with TRBJ2-7; 7 positions match TRBD2. The CDR3 runs 17 residues. V was clipped by 1 base and J by 0 bases; unmatched bases: 9. Germline loops: CDR1 MGHRA, CDR2 YSYEKL. Written as DNA, the CDR3 is TGCGCCAGCAGCCAAGTTTGGCTCGGCGGGAGCTCCTACGAGCAGTACTTC. Its protein product is CASSQVWLGGSSYEQYF.

The chain couples TRBV29-1 to TRBJ2-7, with TRBD2 matching 7 bases. Germline V CDR1 and CDR2: SQVTM, ANQGSEA. The CDR3 spans 13 residues. V lost 4 bases, J lost 0 bases, and 3 bases stayed unmatched. CDR3 in DNA: TGCAGCGTTGTAGGGGACTACTCCTACGAGCAGTACTTC. This translates into CSVVGDYSYEQYF.

This clonotype was seen only a few times. V and J are TRBV19 and TRBJ1-1; D is unclear. The CDR3 spans 14 residues. Germline values: CDR1 LNHDA, CDR2 SQIVND (reference sequence). V was cut by 3 bases and J by 6 bases, with 14 bases left in between. CDR3 in amino acids: CASSIMWEAAEAFF. In nucleotides, the CDR3 is TGTGCCAGTAGTATTATGTGGGAGGCGGCTGAAGCTTTCTTT.

The J gene is TRBJ2-1, the V gene TRBV28; TRBD2 aligns across 12 bases. The CDR3 has 16 amino acids. From germline, CDR1 is MDHEN and CDR2 SYDVKM. Trimming removed 4 bases from V and 6 bases from J; junction bases left unmatched: 7. The CDR3 region has the DNA TGTGCCAGCAGTTCACCCGGACTAGCGGGGCGCAATGAGCAGTTCTTC. Translated, it gives CASSSPGLAGRNEQFF.

This clonotype was counted many times. This sequence joins TRBV30 and TRBJ1-1; unclear D gene. Germline loops: CDR1 GTSNPN, CDR2 SVGIG (reference sequence). This CDR3 has 13 amino acids. The V gene lost 0 bases and the J gene lost 0 bases, with 5 bases spanning the gap. As DNA, the CDR3 is TGTGCCTGGAGTGTATCGATGAACACTGAAGCTTTCTTT. Translation gives CAWSVSMNTEAFF.

This clonotype came up many times. V usage is TRBV6-5 and J usage is TRBJ2-2; D unresolved. Germline-derived CDR1 and CDR2 are MNHEY and SVGAGI. The ends were cut back, 0 bases at V and 1 base at J, with 9 bases in the middle. The CDR3 spans 16 residues. This CDR3 is CASSYSNQRNTGELFF. In DNA, the CDR3 is TGTGCCAGCAGTTACTCGAATCAGCGGAACACCGGGGAGCTGTTTTTT.

The chain is built from TRBV20-1 and TRBJ2-7; 11 nucleotides match TRBD1. The ends lost 6 bases at V and 1 base at J; junction bases unmatched: 5. Looked up from germline, CDR1 is DFQATT and CDR2 is SNEGSKA (reference sequence). The CDR3 has 14 residues. CDR3 loop: CSALGTGGSYEQYF. The CDR3 nucleotides are TGCAGTGCCCTAGGGACAGGGGGTTCCTACGAGCAGTACTTC.

J is TRBJ1-4 and V is TRBV27; D is uncertain. The length of the CDR3 is 12 residues. CDR1 and CDR2 (germline): MNHEY, SMNVEV (reference sequence). V was clipped by 6 bases and J by 3 bases, with 5 bases between them. CDR3 DNA sequence: TGTGCCAGCAGACGTTCTAATGAAAAACTGTTTTTT. It translates to CASRRSNEKLFF. The variable domain in full, completed from reference TRBV27 and TRBJ1-4, reads EAQVTQNPRYLITVTGKKLTVTCSQNMNHEYMSWYRQDPGLGLRQIYYSMNVEVTDKGDVPEGYKVSRKEKRNFPLILESPSPNQTSLYFCASRRSNEKLFFGSGTQLSVL.

This clonotype was observed many times. The V gene is TRBV12-3 or TRBV12-4, the J gene TRBJ1-6, with D perhaps TRBD1 (6 bases). This CDR3 has 14 residues. Trimming took off 6 bases at V and 13 bases at J, with 19 bases between the two ends. The CDR3 loop reads CASSYGQSGGPLHF. CDR3 nucleotides: TGTGCCAGCAGCTACGGACAGTCCGGAGGGCCCCTCCACTTT.